This T cell receptor beta chain was sequenced for a study of T-cell memory formation after mild COVID-19. On the study more broadly: The study found TCR clusters largely donor specific.

The table lists this clonotype with many counts. Its antigen is unidentified. With 6 bases removed from V and 4 bases from J, the gap between germline ends came to 15 bases. This CDR3 has 15 residues. CDR1 and CDR2 (germline): LNHDA, SQIVND (reference sequence). Study-wide findings and caveats: Contracting CD4+ clones sat mainly in CM and EM; CD8+ in EMRA. Among clones contracting day 15 to 85, CD4/CD8 was balanced, whereas later expanders leaned CD4+.

Researchers used 5'RACE with constant-segment primers to make TCR alpha and TCR beta cDNA libraries that carry sample barcodes and UMIs. MiXCR, run by TCRdb on the 5' RACE reads, gives a single entry per CDR3 protein. The sample shows around 27,000 distinct CDR3 sequences, around 6.8% of them seen only once. The origin of this receptor is an adult woman who had mild COVID-19 (a few samples of this study predate the infection). Cell type and time point are not known. The rearrangement links TRBV19 to TRBJ2-2, with a tentative D call TRBD1 (7 bases). The specimen sequenced was PBMCs or a T cell subset sorted from them (not recorded which). The CDR3 DNA follows: TGTGCCAGTAGCCGACAGGGAGGTGGCACCGGGGAGCTGTTTTTT. It is translated as CASSRQGGGTGELFF.